The TCR beta chain under discussion was sequenced for a study of radiation and T cells in renal cell carcinoma. There are 13 residues in the CDR3. The V gene's germline CDR1 is SQVTM and CDR2 ANQGSEA. V shed 7 bases and J 4 bases; nucleotides not matched to a gene: 3. Sequenced by immunoSEQ multiplex PCR; TCRdb stores in-frame clones only, minus some. The table has some 76,000 clones, more than 75% seen once. Time point noted: blood 2 weeks post-SBRT. Noted treatment: 15 Gy SBRT to primary tumor, nephrectomy 4 weeks later. Serial blood draws occurred at baseline and 2 and 4 weeks post-SBRT. The chain employs TRBV29-1 and TRBJ2-2; 10 bases agree with TRBD1. This receptor was taken from a man aged 55-75 years with renal cell carcinoma. Sequenced material: blood, taken from a patient whose treatment included radiotherapy and nephrectomy. The DNA for the CDR3 is TGCAGCGCGGGACAGGGGACCACCGGGGAGCTGTTTTTT. Translating gives CSAGQGTTGELFF.